The TCR beta chain under discussion was sequenced for a study of T-cell reconstitution after alpha-beta-depleted transplantation in children. Preparation of the TCRbeta library used unique molecular identifiers. A single record per CDR3 protein comes from TCRdb applying MiXCR to the PCR reads. The sample consists of a few hundred thousand distinct CDR3 sequences, more than 9% of them appearing once. The germline V gene has CDR1 SGDLS and CDR2 YYNGEE. V lost 4 bases and J lost 0, with 14 bases in between. This CDR3 region has 17 residues. The source is a human donor who donated a stem cell graft to a child with SCID. The chain has TRBV9 and TRBJ2-6; D remains unclear. This specimen was PBMCs from the stem cell graft donor, taken from the stem cell graft. The CDR3 protein is CASSPRDGYSGANVLTF. For the CDR3, the DNA is TGTGCCAGCAGCCCGCGAGACGGTTACTCTGGGGCCAACGTCCTGACTTTC.